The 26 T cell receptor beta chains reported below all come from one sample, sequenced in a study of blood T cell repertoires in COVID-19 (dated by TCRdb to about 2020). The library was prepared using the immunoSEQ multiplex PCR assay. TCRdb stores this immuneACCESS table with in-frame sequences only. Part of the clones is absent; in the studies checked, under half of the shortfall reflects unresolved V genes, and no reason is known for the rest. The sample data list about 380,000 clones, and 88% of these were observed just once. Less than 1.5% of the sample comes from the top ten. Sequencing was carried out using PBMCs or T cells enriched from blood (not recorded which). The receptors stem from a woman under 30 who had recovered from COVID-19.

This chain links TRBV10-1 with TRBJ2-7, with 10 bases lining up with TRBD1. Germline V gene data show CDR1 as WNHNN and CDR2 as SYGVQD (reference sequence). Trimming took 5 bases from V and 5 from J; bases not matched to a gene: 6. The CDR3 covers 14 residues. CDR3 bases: TGCGCCAGCAGTAAGGGGACAGGGGACGACGAGCAGTACTTC. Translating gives CASSKGTGDDEQYF.

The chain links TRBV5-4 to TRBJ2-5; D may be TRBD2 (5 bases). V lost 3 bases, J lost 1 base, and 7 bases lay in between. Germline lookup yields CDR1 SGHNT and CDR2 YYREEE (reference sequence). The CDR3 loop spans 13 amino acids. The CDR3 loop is CASSSSFQETQYF. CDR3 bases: TGTGCCAGCAGCTCTAGCTTCCAAGAGACCCAGTACTTC.

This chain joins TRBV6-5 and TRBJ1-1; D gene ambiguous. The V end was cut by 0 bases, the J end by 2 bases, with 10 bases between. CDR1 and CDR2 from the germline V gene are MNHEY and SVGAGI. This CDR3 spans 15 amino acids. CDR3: CASSYSRGKNTEAFF. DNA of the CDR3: TGTGCCAGCAGTTACTCGCGAGGTAAAAACACTGAAGCTTTCTTT.

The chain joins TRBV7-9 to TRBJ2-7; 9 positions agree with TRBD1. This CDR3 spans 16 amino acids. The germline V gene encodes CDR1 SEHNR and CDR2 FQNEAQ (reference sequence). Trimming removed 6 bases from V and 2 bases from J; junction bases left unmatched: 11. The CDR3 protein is CASSPTFGTGTYEQYF. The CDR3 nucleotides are TGTGCCAGCAGTCCCACCTTCGGGACAGGGACCTACGAGCAGTACTTC.

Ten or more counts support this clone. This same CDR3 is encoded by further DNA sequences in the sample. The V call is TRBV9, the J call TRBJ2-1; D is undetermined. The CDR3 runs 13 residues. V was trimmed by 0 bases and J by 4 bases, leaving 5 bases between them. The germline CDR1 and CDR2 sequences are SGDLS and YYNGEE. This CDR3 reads CASSVAGYNEQFF. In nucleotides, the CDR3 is TGTGCCAGCAGCGTAGCCGGGTACAATGAGCAGTTCTTC.

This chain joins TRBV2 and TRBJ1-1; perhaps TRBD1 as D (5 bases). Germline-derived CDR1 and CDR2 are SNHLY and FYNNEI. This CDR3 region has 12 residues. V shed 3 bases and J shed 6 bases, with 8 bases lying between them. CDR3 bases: TGTGCCAGCAGTGAGCAGGGCCCTGAAGCTTTCTTT. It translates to CASSEQGPEAFF.

Written as DNA, the CDR3 is TGTGCCAGCAGCTTACACAGCTCCTACAATGAGCAGTTCTTC. The encoded protein is CASSLHSSYNEQFF. The chain joins TRBV7-2 to TRBJ2-1; D remains ambiguous. This CDR3 has 14 residues. Trimming stripped 2 bases from V and 0 bases from J, with 5 bases between. Germline CDR1 SGHTA, CDR2 FQGNSA.

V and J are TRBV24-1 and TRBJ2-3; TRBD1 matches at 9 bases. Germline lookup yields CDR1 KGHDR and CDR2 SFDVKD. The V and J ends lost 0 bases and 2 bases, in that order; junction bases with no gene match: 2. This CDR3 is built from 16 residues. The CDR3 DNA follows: TGTGCCACCAGTGATTTGGGACAGGGGATCACAGATACGCAGTATTTT. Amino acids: CATSDLGQGITDTQYF.

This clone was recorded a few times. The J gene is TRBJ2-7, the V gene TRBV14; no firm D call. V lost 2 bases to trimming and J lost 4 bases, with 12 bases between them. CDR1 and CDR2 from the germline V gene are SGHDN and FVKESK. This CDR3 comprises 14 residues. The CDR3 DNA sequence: TGTGCCAGCAGCCAAACCACCTACCTATACGAGCAGTACTTC. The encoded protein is CASSQTTYLYEQYF.

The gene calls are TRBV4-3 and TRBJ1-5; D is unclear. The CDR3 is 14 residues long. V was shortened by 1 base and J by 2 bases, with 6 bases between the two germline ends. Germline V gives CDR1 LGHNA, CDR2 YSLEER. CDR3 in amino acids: CASSQVPGNQPQHF. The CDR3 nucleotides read TGCGCCAGCAGCCAAGTACCGGGCAATCAGCCCCAGCATTTT.

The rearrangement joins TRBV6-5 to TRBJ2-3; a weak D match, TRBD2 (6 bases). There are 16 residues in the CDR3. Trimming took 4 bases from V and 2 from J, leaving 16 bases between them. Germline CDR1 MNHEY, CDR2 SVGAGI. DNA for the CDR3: TGTGCCAGCAGTTTATTTCTGGGCGGGGACACAGATACGCAGTATTTT. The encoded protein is CASSLFLGGDTDTQYF.

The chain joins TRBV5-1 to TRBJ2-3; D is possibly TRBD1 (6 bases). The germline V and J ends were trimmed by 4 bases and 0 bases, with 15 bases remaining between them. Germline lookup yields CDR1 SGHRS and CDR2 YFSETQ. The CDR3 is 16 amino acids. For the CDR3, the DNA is TGCGCCAGCAGCGGGGGCGCCGGCCTAAGCACAGATACGCAGTATTTT. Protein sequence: CASSGGAGLSTDTQYF.

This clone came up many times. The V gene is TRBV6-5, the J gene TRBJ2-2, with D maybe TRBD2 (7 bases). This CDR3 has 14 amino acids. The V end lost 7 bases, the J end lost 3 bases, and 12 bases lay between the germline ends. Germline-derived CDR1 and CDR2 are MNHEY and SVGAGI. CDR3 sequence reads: CASNTGGDTGELFF. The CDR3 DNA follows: TGTGCCAGCAATACGGGGGGCGACACCGGGGAGCTGTTTTTT.

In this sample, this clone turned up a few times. The CDR3 region has the DNA TGTGCCAGCGGATTAGAGGAGGGTCGTAGAGAAAAACTGTTTTTT. Protein product: CASGLEEGRREKLFF. The chain links TRBV6-8 to TRBJ1-4; no definite D call. Per germline, CDR1 MNHGY and CDR2 SAAAGT. The length of the CDR3 is 15 residues. The V and J ends lost 8 bases and 8 bases respectively, with 21 bases between them.

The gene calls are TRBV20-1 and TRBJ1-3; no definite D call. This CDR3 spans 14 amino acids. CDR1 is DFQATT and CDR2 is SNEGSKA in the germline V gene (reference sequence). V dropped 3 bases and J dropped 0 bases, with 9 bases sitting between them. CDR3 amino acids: CSASERSSGNTIYF. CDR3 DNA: TGCAGTGCTAGTGAGAGAAGCTCTGGAAACACCATATATTTT.

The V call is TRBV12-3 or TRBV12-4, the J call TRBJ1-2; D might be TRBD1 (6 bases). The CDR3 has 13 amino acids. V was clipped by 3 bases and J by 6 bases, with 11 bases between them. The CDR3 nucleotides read TGTGCCAGCAGTTTGGGACAAGTCCATGGCTACACCTTC. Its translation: CASSLGQVHGYTF.

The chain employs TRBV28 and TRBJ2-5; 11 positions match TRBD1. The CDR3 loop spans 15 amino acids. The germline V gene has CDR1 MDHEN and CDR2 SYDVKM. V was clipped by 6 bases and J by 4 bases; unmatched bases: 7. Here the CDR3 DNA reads TGTGCCAGCAGCCGCCTGGGACAGGGGGGAGAGACCCAGTACTTC. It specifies CASSRLGQGGETQYF. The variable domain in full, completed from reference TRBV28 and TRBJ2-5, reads DVKVTQSSRYLVKRTGEKVFLECVQDMDHENMFWYRQDPGLGLRLIYFSYDVKMKEKGDIPEGYSVSREKKERFSLILESASTNQTSMYLCASSRLGQGGETQYFGPGTRLLVL.

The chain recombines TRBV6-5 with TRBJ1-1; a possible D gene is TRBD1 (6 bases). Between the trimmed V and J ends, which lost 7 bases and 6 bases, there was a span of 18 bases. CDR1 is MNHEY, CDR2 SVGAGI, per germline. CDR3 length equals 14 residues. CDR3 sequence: CASTSTGPLSEAFF. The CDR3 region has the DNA TGTGCCAGCACCTCGACAGGTCCCTTATCTGAAGCTTTCTTT.

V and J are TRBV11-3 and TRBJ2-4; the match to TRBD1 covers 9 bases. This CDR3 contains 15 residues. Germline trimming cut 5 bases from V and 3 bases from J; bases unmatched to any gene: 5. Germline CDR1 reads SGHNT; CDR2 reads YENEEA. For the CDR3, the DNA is TGTGCCAGCAGCCAGGGACAGGGAGACAAAAACATTCAGTACTTC. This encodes CASSQGQGDKNIQYF.

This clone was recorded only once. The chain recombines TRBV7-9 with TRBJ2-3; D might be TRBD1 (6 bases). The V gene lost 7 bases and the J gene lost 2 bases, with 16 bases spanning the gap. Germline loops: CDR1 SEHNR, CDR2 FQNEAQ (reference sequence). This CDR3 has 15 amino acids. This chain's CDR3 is CASTRAQGHTDTQYF. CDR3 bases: TGTGCCAGCACCAGGGCACAGGGACACACAGATACGCAGTATTTT. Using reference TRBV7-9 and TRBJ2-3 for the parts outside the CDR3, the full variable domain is DTGVSQNPRHKITKRGQNVTFRCDPISEHNRLYWYRQTLGQGPEFLTYFQNEAQLEKSRLLSDRFSAERPKGSFSTLEIQRTEQGDSAMYLCASTRAQGHTDTQYFGPGTRLTVL.

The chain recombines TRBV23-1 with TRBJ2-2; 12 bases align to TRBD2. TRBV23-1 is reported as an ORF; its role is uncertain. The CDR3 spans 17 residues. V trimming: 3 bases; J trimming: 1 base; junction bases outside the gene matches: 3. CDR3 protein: CASSHRGLAGNTGELFF. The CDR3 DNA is TGCGCCAGCAGTCATCGGGGACTAGCGGGGAACACCGGGGAGCTGTTTTTT.

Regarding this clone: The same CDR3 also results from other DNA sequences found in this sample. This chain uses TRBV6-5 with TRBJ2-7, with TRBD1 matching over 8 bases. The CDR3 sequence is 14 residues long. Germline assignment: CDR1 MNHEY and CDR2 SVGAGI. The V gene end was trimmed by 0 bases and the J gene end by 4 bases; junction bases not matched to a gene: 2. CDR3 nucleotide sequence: TGTGCCAGCAGTTACTCTGGACAGGGATACGAGCAGTACTTC. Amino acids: CASSYSGQGYEQYF.

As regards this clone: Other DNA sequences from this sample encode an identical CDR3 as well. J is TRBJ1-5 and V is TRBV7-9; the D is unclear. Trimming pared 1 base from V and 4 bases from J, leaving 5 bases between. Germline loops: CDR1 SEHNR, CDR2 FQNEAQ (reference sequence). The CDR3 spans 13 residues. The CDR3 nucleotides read TGTGCCAGCAGCTTAGTCGGGAATCAGCCCCAGCATTTT. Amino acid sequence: CASSLVGNQPQHF.

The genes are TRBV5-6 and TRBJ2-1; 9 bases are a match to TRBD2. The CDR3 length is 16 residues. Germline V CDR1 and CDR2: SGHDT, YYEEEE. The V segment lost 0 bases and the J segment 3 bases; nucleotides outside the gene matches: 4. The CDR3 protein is CASSLGPAGGYNEQFF. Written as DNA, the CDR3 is TGTGCCAGCAGCTTGGGTCCAGCGGGGGGCTACAATGAGCAGTTCTTC.

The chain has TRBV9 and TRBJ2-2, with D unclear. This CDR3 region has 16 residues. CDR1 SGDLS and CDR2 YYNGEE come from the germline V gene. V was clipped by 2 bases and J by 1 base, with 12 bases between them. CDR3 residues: CASSVSHPGNTGELFF. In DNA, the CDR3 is TGTGCCAGCAGCGTCTCCCATCCCGGGAACACCGGGGAGCTGTTTTTT. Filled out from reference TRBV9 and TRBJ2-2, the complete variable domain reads DSGVTQTPKHLITATGQRVTLRCSPRSGDLSVYWYQQSLDQGLQFLIQYYNGEERAKGNILERFSAQQFPDLHSELNLSSLELGDSALYFCASSVSHPGNTGELFFGEGSRLTVL.

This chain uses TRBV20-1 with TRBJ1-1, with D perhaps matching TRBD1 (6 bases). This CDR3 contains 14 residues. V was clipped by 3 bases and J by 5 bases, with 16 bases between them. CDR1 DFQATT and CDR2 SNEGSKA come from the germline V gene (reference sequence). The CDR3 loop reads CSASGSQGKTEAFF. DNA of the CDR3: TGCAGTGCTAGTGGTAGCCAGGGGAAGACTGAAGCTTTCTTT.